This TCR beta chain was sequenced during a study of cytomegalovirus exposure and HLA in healthy donors. Points from the study as a whole: Three CMV-associated chains were confirmed in vitro to be specific for CMV antigens. Reports showed the classifier diagnosing cytomegalovirus status with high specificity and sensitivity. Earlier findings revealed that most TCR beta V segments proved productive either about 87% or about 30% of the time.

The PCR had 60 Vbeta and 13 Jbeta primers. Produced via immunoSEQ multiplex PCR; TCRdb's table is partial and in-frame only. The data hold around 150,000 clones, with around 77% observed a single time. The table lists this clone with a few counts. Antigen: not known. The CDR3 is 10 residues long. CDR1 and CDR2 (germline): DFQATT, SNEGSKA (reference sequence). Deletions cut 6 bases from V and 7 bases from J, with 7 bases between. The sequence was collected from a man aged 25 to 45 in good health. The rearrangement joins TRBV20-1 to TRBJ1-5, with D uncertain. The sample comprised PBMCs. The CDR3 DNA reads as TGCAGTGCCTCAGTCCAGCCCCAGCATTTT. Translated, it gives CSASVQPQHF.